These 15 T cell receptor beta chains were all obtained from the same sample, sequenced in a study of response to subunit inactivated influenza vaccine. A single record per CDR3 protein comes from TCRdb applying MiXCR to the RT-PCR reads. Of hundreds of thousands of distinct CDR3 sequences listed, about an eighth were seen once; the top ten hold 9.5% to 13%. Sequencing used PBMCs from blood, obtained on the day of vaccination. These receptors came from a man between 50 and 59 years old who received an inactivated influenza vaccine.

This clonotype was seen ten or more times. The chain uses TRBV4-2 and TRBJ2-7, with 8 bases that match TRBD2. V dropped 3 bases and J dropped 0; count of bases not matched to a gene: 13. The length of the CDR3 is 18 residues. Germline CDR1 LGHNA, CDR2 YNFKEQ. The CDR3 protein is CASSHPSPQREYSYEQYF. CDR3 bases: TGTGCCAGCAGCCACCCAAGCCCCCAGCGGGAGTACTCCTACGAGCAGTACTTC.

The chain has TRBV5-1 and TRBJ2-7; D gene uncertain. Per the germline V gene, CDR1 is SGHRS and CDR2 is YFSETQ. V lost 6 bases and J 3 bases, leaving 16 bases between the germline ends. The CDR3 runs to 14 residues. The CDR3 DNA is TGCGCCAGCACGGACCGAACGCCCAACTACGAGCAGTACTTC. It is translated as CASTDRTPNYEQYF.

This clonotype was detected a few times. The V gene is TRBV12-3 or TRBV12-4, the J gene TRBJ1-5, with unresolved D. CDR3 length: 13 amino acids. The germline V and J ends were trimmed by 2 bases and 7 bases, with 9 bases remaining between them. The CDR3 DNA reads TGTGCCAGCAGTTTACGATTGGGACAGCCCCAGCATTTT. It specifies CASSLRLGQPQHF.

This clonotype was seen only a few times. The chain links TRBV29-1 to TRBJ2-5, with 9 bases that match TRBD1. Trimming removed 5 bases from V and 2 bases from J; junction bases left unmatched: 6. In germline, CDR1 is SQVTM, CDR2 ANQGSEA. CDR3 length equals 14 residues. CDR3 DNA sequence: TGCAGCGTTAAGGCCGGGACAGGGCAAGAGACCCAGTACTTC. Protein: CSVKAGTGQETQYF.

As for this clonotype: Likely a read error: the CDR3 ends without its conserved phenylalanine or tryptophan. This chain connects TRBV7-9 to TRBJ2-1; 11 bases line up with TRBD2. The V segment lost 2 bases and the J segment 5 bases; nucleotides outside the gene matches: 8. CDR3 size: 17 residues. Germline CDR1 reads SEHNR; CDR2 reads FQNEAQ (reference sequence). This CDR3 is CASSLPMTSGDNNEQFL. The CDR3 DNA sequence: TGTGCCAGCAGCTTACCAATGACTAGCGGGGATAACAATGAGCAGTTCTTA.

The V and J genes are TRBV7-9 and TRBJ2-1, with D possibly matching TRBD2 (6 bases). V lost 5 bases and J 7 bases, leaving 9 bases between the germline ends. The CDR3 length is 12 residues. Per the germline V gene, CDR1 is SEHNR and CDR2 is FQNEAQ (reference sequence). CDR3 sequence reads: CASSALANEQFF. Here the CDR3 DNA reads TGTGCCAGCAGCGCACTAGCTAATGAGCAGTTCTTC.

This chain uses TRBV6-5 with TRBJ2-7; D call uncertain. Germline V gene sequence: CDR1 MNHEY, CDR2 SVGAGI. CDR3 length equals 12 residues. Trimming cost V 5 bases and J 3 bases, with 8 bases left between them. CDR3 sequence: CASSDNDYEQYF. In DNA, the CDR3 is TGTGCCAGCAGTGACAACGACTACGAGCAGTACTTC.

This clonotype has more than one count but fewer than ten. This chain uses TRBV5-1 with TRBJ2-7; 9 nucleotides line up with TRBD1. CDR3 length: 16 amino acids. CDR1 and CDR2 from the germline V gene are SGHRS and YFSETQ. V lost 1 base, J lost 6 bases, and 11 bases stayed unmatched. The CDR3 protein is CASSLTVLDRGAEQYF. DNA for the CDR3: TGCGCCAGCAGCTTGACGGTCTTGGACAGGGGAGCCGAGCAGTACTTC.

The gene calls are TRBV4-3 and TRBJ2-2, with D possibly matching TRBD1 (6 bases). This CDR3 is 15 amino acids long. Trimming removed 4 bases from V and 5 bases from J, with 14 bases in between. Germline CDR1 and CDR2: LGHNA and YSLEER. The CDR3 region has the DNA TGCGCCAGCAGCCGAGGGGGTATGGGGACCGGGGAGCTGTTTTTT. Amino acids: CASSRGGMGTGELFF.

The V gene is TRBV5-5, the J gene TRBJ1-4; tentatively, D is TRBD1 (5 bases). The CDR3 runs to 13 residues. Trimming left V 4 bases short and J 10 bases short, with 14 bases between. Germline V lookup: CDR1 SGHKS, CDR2 YYEKEE (reference sequence). The CDR3 coding sequence is TGTGCCAGCAGCAGGCCGGGGCCCGGAAAACTGTTTTTT. Protein: CASSRPGPGKLFF.

A few counts support this clonotype. The rearrangement joins TRBV11-2 to TRBJ2-1; D gene ambiguous. Trimming removed 1 base at V and 1 base at J, with 20 bases between. Germline CDR1 and CDR2: SGHAT and FQNNGV. CDR3 length: 19 amino acids. The CDR3 DNA reads as TGTGCCAGCAGCTTAGGCGTCTTCGGCGGCCCGAGTTCCTACAATGAGCAGTTCTTC. This codes for CASSLGVFGGPSSYNEQFF.

The V call is TRBV7-9, the J call TRBJ2-7, with D possibly matching TRBD1 (5 bases). Per the germline V gene, CDR1 is SEHNR and CDR2 is FQNEAQ (reference sequence). Trimming took off 0 bases at V and 3 bases at J, with 9 bases between the two ends. This CDR3 has 14 amino acids. CDR3 loop: CASSLALGHYEQYF. CDR3 bases: TGTGCCAGCAGCTTAGCTCTGGGGCACTACGAGCAGTACTTC.

The chain links TRBV20-1 to TRBJ1-1; a possible D gene is TRBD1 (5 bases). V was clipped by 1 base and J by 1 base, with 10 bases between them. The CDR3 totals 14 residues. CDR1 and CDR2 from the germline V gene are DFQATT and SNEGSKA (reference sequence). The CDR3, as DNA: TGCAGTGCTAGAGCCGGGGGTCCGAACACTGAAGCTTTCTTT. Its protein product is CSARAGGPNTEAFF.

This clonotype has a handful of counts. The chain is built from TRBV4-1 and TRBJ2-5, with a weak D call TRBD2 (5 bases). This CDR3 has 14 amino acids. Germline V CDR1 and CDR2: MGHRA, YSYEKL. Trimming pared 1 base from V and 5 bases from J, leaving 11 bases between. The CDR3 sequence is CASSQAAGPETQYF. CDR3 nucleotides: TGCGCCAGCAGCCAAGCCGCGGGTCCCGAGACCCAGTACTTC.

This clonotype was seen at least ten times. The rearrangement joins TRBV28 to TRBJ1-5; 7 bases match TRBD1. J lost 0 bases, V lost 6 bases, and 8 bases had no gene match. CDR3 length: 16 residues. Per germline, CDR1 MDHEN and CDR2 SYDVKM. CDR3 residues: CASRPQGVFSNQPQHF. The CDR3 DNA follows: TGTGCCAGCAGACCCCAGGGGGTATTTAGCAATCAGCCCCAGCATTTT.